This T cell receptor (beta chain) was documented in a study of radiotherapy plus CTLA-4 blockade in lung cancer. Sequencing was performed with immunoSEQ multiplex PCR; in TCRdb, only in-frame clones are kept and a portion is missing. The sample contains around 110,000 clones, about 84% of which appear only once. Sample: peripheral blood, taken from a patient treated with radiotherapy plus ipilimumab. This receptor was obtained from a human donor with non-small cell lung cancer that progressed on radiotherapy plus ipilimumab. Some clones in this sample may be carry-over from other donors' samples.

The CDR3 DNA follows: TGTGCCAGCAGCTCGGGGAACTCGGCGGGGGCCGTCCAAGAGACCCAGTACTTC. Translated, it gives CASSSGNSAGAVQETQYF. The chain recombines TRBV7-2 with TRBJ2-5; a possible D gene is TRBD2 (7 bases). CDR1 and CDR2 from the germline V gene are SGHTA and FQGNSA. This CDR3 comprises 18 residues. Trimming left V 4 bases short and J 1 base short, with 22 bases between.